The 8 T cell receptor beta chains listed next were all sequenced from one sample in a study of OX40 agonist ivuxolimab in advanced cancers. Method: immunoSEQ multiplex PCR; TCRdb's copy keeps in-frame clones and lacks some. The sample contains 84,000 or so clones, roughly 90% of which appear only once. The specimen comprised CD4+ or CD8+ T cells sorted from blood, sampled in a trial of the OX40 agonist ivuxolimab. The receptors originated from an adult with an advanced solid tumor such as melanoma, head and neck, liver or kidney cancer.

This chain joins TRBV21-1 and TRBJ2-5; whether TRBD2, the table's D call, matches the DNA was not checked. TRBV21-1 is tagged as a pseudogene. This CDR3 has 16 amino acids. The CDR3 here is CASSKALGCTQETQYF. CDR3 in DNA: TGTGCCAGCAGCAAAGCGCTAGGATGCACCCAAGAGACCCAGTACTTC.

The table lists this clone with a few counts. J is TRBJ1-6 and V is TRBV6-1; the D gene is possibly TRBD1 (6 bases). Germline assignment: CDR1 MNHNS and CDR2 SASEGT. The V and J ends lost 6 bases and 6 bases respectively, with 15 bases between them. The CDR3 runs to 15 residues. The CDR3 nucleotides read TGTGCCAGCAGGGAGGGGGGGGCTGGTAATTCACCCCTCCACTTT. Protein: CASREGGAGNSPLHF.

The rearrangement uses TRBV7-2 and TRBJ1-5, with 7 positions matching TRBD1. Germline CDR1 reads SGHTA; CDR2 reads FQGNSA. The CDR3 sequence is 15 residues long. The junction had 8 bases not matched to a gene; V was cut back by 0 bases and J by 9 bases. The CDR3 spells CASSLAITGESPQHF. The CDR3 nucleotides read TGTGCCAGCAGCTTAGCGATAACAGGGGAGTCGCCCCAGCATTTT.

The rearrangement joins TRBV5-4 to TRBJ2-7, with D unclear. V shed 0 bases and J shed 5 bases, with 6 bases lying between them. Germline lookup yields CDR1 SGHNT and CDR2 YYREEE (reference sequence). The CDR3 length is 12 residues. CDR3 nucleotide sequence: TGTGCCAGCAGCTTGGCCCTCGACGAGCAGTACTTC. Its translation is CASSLALDEQYF.

The rearrangement links TRBV7-9 to TRBJ1-5, with unresolved D. Looked up from germline, CDR1 is SEHNR and CDR2 is FQNEAQ (reference sequence). The V and J ends lost 1 base and 0 bases respectively, with 7 bases between them. There are 15 residues in the CDR3. The CDR3, as DNA: TGTGCCAGCAGCTTAGGTGGGAATAGCAATCAGCCCCAGCATTTT. This sequence encodes CASSLGGNSNQPQHF.

The chain uses TRBV10-2 and TRBJ2-4; D gene uncertain. The CDR3 is 16 amino acids. V was trimmed by 2 bases and J by 0 bases, leaving 11 bases between them. The V gene's germline CDR1 is WSHSY and CDR2 SAAADI. The CDR3 reads CASSESQALAKNIQYF. DNA for the CDR3: TGCGCCAGCAGTGAGAGTCAGGCGTTAGCCAAAAACATTCAGTACTTC.

The gene calls are TRBV7-2 and TRBJ1-3, with 8 nucleotides matching TRBD1. The CDR3 is made up of 17 amino acids. The germline CDR1 and CDR2 sequences are SGHTA and FQGNSA. The ends lost 3 bases at V and 4 bases at J; junction bases unmatched: 11. The CDR3 protein is CASSFRPWDRTGNTIYF. CDR3 nucleotides: TGTGCCAGCAGCTTTCGCCCATGGGACAGGACCGGAAACACCATATATTTT.

V and J are TRBV19 and TRBJ1-3; no clear D gene. Germline CDR1 reads LNHDA; CDR2 reads SQIVND (reference sequence). The CDR3 sequence is 12 residues long. V was cut by 5 bases and J by 3 bases, with 5 bases left in between. The CDR3: CASSPGGNTIYF. The DNA for the CDR3 is TGTGCCAGTAGTCCGGGTGGAAACACCATATATTTT.